The 25 T cell receptor beta chains given below trace back to one sample, sequenced in a study of control samples from healthy donors and cancer patients. TCRdb's table, derived via immunoSEQ multiplex PCR, lists solely in-frame clones and lacks some. The sample shows roughly 160,000 clones, 96% of them seen only once. Sequencing was carried out using blood. These receptors came from a woman in her twenties or thirties in good health.

The rearrangement joins TRBV30 to TRBJ1-3, with D maybe TRBD1 (5 bases). The V gene lost 5 bases and the J gene lost 10 bases, with 24 bases spanning the gap. Germline CDR1 reads GTSNPN; CDR2 reads SVGIG (reference sequence). This CDR3 region has 15 residues. CDR3: CAWGGDPAKRGTIYF. CDR3 DNA: TGTGCCTGGGGGGGTGACCCGGCTAAACGGGGGACCATATATTTT.

The chain couples TRBV28 to TRBJ1-2; D is perhaps TRBD1 (6 bases). The CDR3 sequence is 13 residues long. V was pared by 2 bases and J by 6 bases, with 10 bases between. Germline loops: CDR1 MDHEN, CDR2 SYDVKM. DNA for the CDR3: TGTGCCAGCAGTTTACGGGGGGCCCATGGCTACACCTTC. It translates to CASSLRGAHGYTF.

This chain links TRBV5-1 with TRBJ2-3, with 9 bases lining up with TRBD2. The CDR3 is 17 residues long. Germline V gives CDR1 SGHRS, CDR2 YFSETQ. J lost 4 bases, V lost 1 base, and 10 bases had no gene match. CDR3 sequence: CASSLKEGSGSADTQYF. The CDR3, as DNA: TGCGCCAGCAGCTTGAAAGAAGGTAGCGGGAGCGCAGATACGCAGTATTTT.

The chain carries TRBV12-3 or TRBV12-4 and TRBJ1-1; D gene uncertain. There are 12 residues in the CDR3. The V gene lost 4 bases and the J gene lost 9 bases, with 12 bases spanning the gap. CDR3: CASSSRIYQAFF. The CDR3 bases are TGTGCCAGCAGTTCTCGGATATACCAAGCTTTCTTT.

This chain joins TRBV15 and TRBJ2-7, with D unclear. The germline V gene encodes CDR1 LNHNV and CDR2 YYDKDF (reference sequence). CDR3 length equals 17 residues. Trimming took 0 bases from V and 1 from J, leaving 16 bases between them. In DNA, the CDR3 is TGTGCCACCAGCAGAGAGTCCCTAAGGGCTGGGTCCTACGAGCAGTACTTC. Translation: CATSRESLRAGSYEQYF.

J is TRBJ2-3 and V is TRBV28, with 7 bases aligning to TRBD2. V was clipped by 3 bases and J by 5 bases; unmatched bases: 8. The CDR3 totals 15 residues. Germline-derived CDR1 and CDR2 are MDHEN and SYDVKM. The CDR3 protein is CASSFLAGDGDTQYF. The CDR3 nucleotides are TGTGCCAGCAGTTTCCTCGCGGGAGACGGAGATACGCAGTATTTT.

V and J are TRBV10-3 and TRBJ2-2, with 8 bases identical to TRBD1. Germline CDR1 reads ENHRY; CDR2 reads SYGVKD. Trimming cost V 3 bases and J 5 bases; bases outside gene matches: 11. The CDR3 is 17 amino acids. CDR3: CAISDRTGLGWTGELFF. As DNA, the CDR3 is TGTGCCATCAGTGACCGGACAGGGCTCGGGTGGACCGGGGAGCTGTTTTTT.

The V call is TRBV30, the J call TRBJ2-3, with 7 bases that match TRBD2. V gave up 7 bases and J gave up 4 bases; unmatched junction bases: 8. Germline V gene lookup returns CDR1 GTSNPN and CDR2 SVGIG (reference sequence). CDR3 length equals 13 residues. CDR3 in DNA: TGTGCCTCTTCAGCGGGGAGGCCAGATACGCAGTATTTT. It codes for CASSAGRPDTQYF.

This chain connects TRBV5-1 to TRBJ2-7; D ambiguous. CDR1 SGHRS and CDR2 YFSETQ come from the germline V gene. Trimming took 0 bases from V and 0 from J, leaving 7 bases between them. The CDR3 runs to 14 residues. In nucleotides, the CDR3 is TGCGCCAGCAGCTTGGGCTCATACTCCTACGAGCAGTACTTC. It yields the protein CASSLGSYSYEQYF.

Concerning this clone: Other DNA sequences in this sample translate to the same CDR3. The chain couples TRBV6-1 to TRBJ1-1; D remains unclear. V was pared by 2 bases and J by 4 bases, with 11 bases between. Germline CDR1 MNHNS, CDR2 SASEGT. This CDR3 has 14 residues. The CDR3 coding sequence is TGTGCCAGCAGTGAACGGCCGGGGAGCACTGAAGCTTTCTTT. This gives the protein CASSERPGSTEAFF.

The gene calls are TRBV6-5 and TRBJ2-7, with D perhaps TRBD2 (6 bases). This CDR3 is built from 13 residues. Germline CDR1 MNHEY, CDR2 SVGAGI. Between the trimmed V and J ends, which lost 10 bases and 1 base, there was a span of 14 bases. This chain's CDR3 is CATGGRLSYEQYF. CDR3 nucleotide sequence: TGTGCCACCGGGGGTAGGTTGTCCTACGAGCAGTACTTC.

The count of this clone is one. Other nucleotide sequences from this sample produce the same CDR3. This chain connects TRBV5-1 to TRBJ2-1; D not resolved. The germline gives CDR1 SGHRS, CDR2 YFSETQ. V lost 0 bases and J lost 4, with 5 bases in between. The CDR3 runs to 13 residues. The CDR3 loop reads CASSLASYNEQFF. The CDR3 DNA reads TGCGCCAGCAGCTTGGCTTCGTACAATGAGCAGTTCTTC.

The chain combines TRBV4-1 with TRBJ2-5; 7 nucleotides line up with TRBD1. The germline CDR1 and CDR2 sequences are MGHRA and YSYEKL. J lost 3 bases, V lost 4 bases, and 17 bases had no gene match. This CDR3 contains 18 residues. CDR3 sequence (DNA): TGCGCCAGCAGCCGGGGGAATACAGGGGCGCGGTGGAAAGAGACCCAGTACTTC. Translation: CASSRGNTGARWKETQYF.

The genes are TRBV11-2 and TRBJ1-5; TRBD1 might be the D (6 bases). The V end lost 5 bases, the J end lost 1 base, and 12 bases lay between the germline ends. CDR1 and CDR2 (germline): SGHAT, FQNNGV. CDR3 length: 15 amino acids. CDR3 amino acids: CASSPGRGSNQPQHF. For the CDR3, the DNA is TGTGCCAGCAGCCCGGGAAGGGGGAGCAATCAGCCCCAGCATTTT.

The chain links TRBV4-1 to TRBJ1-1, with 9 bases identical to TRBD1. The germline V gene has CDR1 MGHRA and CDR2 YSYEKL. There are 15 residues in the CDR3. The J segment lost 6 bases and the V segment lost 1 base, leaving 6 bases of the junction unmatched. The CDR3 spells CASSQALQGAAEAFF. The CDR3 coding sequence is TGCGCCAGCAGCCAAGCGTTACAGGGGGCAGCTGAAGCTTTCTTT.

V usage is TRBV25-1 and J usage is TRBJ2-7; D gene unclear. V lost 4 bases and J 9 bases, leaving 10 bases between the germline ends. CDR1 MGHDK and CDR2 SYGVNS come from the germline V gene. The CDR3 has 11 amino acids. CDR3 DNA: TGTGCCAGCAGTGCCTCTCTTGCGCAGTACTTC. Translating it yields CASSASLAQYF.

This rearrangement joins TRBV6-5 to TRBJ1-6; D is unclear. The CDR3 is 14 residues long. From germline, CDR1 is MNHEY and CDR2 SVGAGI. The ends were cut back, 6 bases at V and 4 bases at J, with 10 bases in the middle. CDR3 in amino acids: CASRVEEYNSPLHF. The CDR3 DNA is TGTGCCAGCAGAGTAGAAGAATATAATTCACCCCTCCACTTT.

The V gene is TRBV5-1, the J gene TRBJ2-1, with 10 bases matching TRBD2. V shed 3 bases and J 0 bases; nucleotides not matched to a gene: 9. Germline lookup yields CDR1 SGHRS and CDR2 YFSETQ. The CDR3 is 18 amino acids. The CDR3 sequence is CASSSGIAGGVSYNEQFF. The CDR3 DNA follows: TGCGCCAGCAGCTCCGGGATAGCGGGAGGTGTCTCCTACAATGAGCAGTTCTTC.

The V and J genes are TRBV15 and TRBJ2-1; 7 bases are shared with TRBD1. CDR3 length equals 14 residues. Germline CDR1 reads LNHNV; CDR2 reads YYDKDF (reference sequence). The V segment lost 4 bases and the J segment 3 bases; nucleotides outside the gene matches: 3. The CDR3 is CATSIRDSYNEQFF. In DNA, the CDR3 is TGTGCCACCAGCATCCGGGACAGCTACAATGAGCAGTTCTTC.

V gene TRBV24-1 combines with J gene TRBJ2-3; TRBD2 matches 11 bases. CDR3 length equals 16 residues. In germline, CDR1 is KGHDR, CDR2 SFDVKD. V lost 1 base to trimming and J lost 3 bases; unmatched junction nucleotides: 2. The CDR3 DNA follows: TGTGCCACCAGTGATTTTAGCGGGGGGGAAACAGATACGCAGTATTTT. It yields the protein CATSDFSGGETDTQYF.

The chain joins TRBV6-5 to TRBJ2-1, with D possibly being TRBD2 (5 bases). This CDR3 region has 11 residues. Germline-derived CDR1 and CDR2 are MNHEY and SVGAGI. V gave up 6 bases and J gave up 9 bases, with 9 bases separating them. The CDR3 DNA reads TGTGCCAGCAGCCGGACTCTTGAGCAGTTCTTC. Translating it yields CASSRTLEQFF.

V and J are TRBV3-1 (or the pseudogene TRBV3-2) and TRBJ1-3, with 7 bases matching TRBD1. Unmatched junction bases numbered 10, after V lost 4 bases and J lost 4 bases. This CDR3 region has 16 residues. Germline V CDR1 and CDR2: LGHDT, YNNKEL (reference sequence). DNA for the CDR3: TGTGCCAGCAGCCTAGGCCCCACAGGGGAAGGAAACACCATATATTTT. It codes for CASSLGPTGEGNTIYF.

The genes are TRBV6-5 and TRBJ1-5; 8 bases are a match to TRBD1. This CDR3 is built from 12 residues. CDR1 and CDR2 from the germline V gene are MNHEY and SVGAGI. CDR3 residues: CTDRAEDQPQHF. The CDR3 coding sequence is TGTACGGACAGGGCTGAAGATCAGCCCCAGCATTTT.

DNA of the CDR3: TGTGCCAGCAGCCAAGACCTAGCGGGAGGCACAGATACGCAGTATTTT. Residues: CASSQDLAGGTDTQYF. V is TRBV4-2 and J is TRBJ2-3; 10 nucleotides align to TRBD2. There are 16 residues in the CDR3. V trimming: 0 bases; J trimming: 1 base; junction bases outside the gene matches: 1. The germline V gene has CDR1 LGHNA and CDR2 YNFKEQ.

The rearrangement joins TRBV24-1 to TRBJ1-2; D unresolved. CDR1 is KGHDR, CDR2 SFDVKD, per germline. The CDR3 is 14 residues long. The V end was cut by 1 base, the J end by 7 bases, with 12 bases between. This CDR3 is CATSDFGDGLGYTF. CDR3 sequence (DNA): TGTGCCACCAGTGATTTTGGGGATGGACTTGGCTACACCTTC.